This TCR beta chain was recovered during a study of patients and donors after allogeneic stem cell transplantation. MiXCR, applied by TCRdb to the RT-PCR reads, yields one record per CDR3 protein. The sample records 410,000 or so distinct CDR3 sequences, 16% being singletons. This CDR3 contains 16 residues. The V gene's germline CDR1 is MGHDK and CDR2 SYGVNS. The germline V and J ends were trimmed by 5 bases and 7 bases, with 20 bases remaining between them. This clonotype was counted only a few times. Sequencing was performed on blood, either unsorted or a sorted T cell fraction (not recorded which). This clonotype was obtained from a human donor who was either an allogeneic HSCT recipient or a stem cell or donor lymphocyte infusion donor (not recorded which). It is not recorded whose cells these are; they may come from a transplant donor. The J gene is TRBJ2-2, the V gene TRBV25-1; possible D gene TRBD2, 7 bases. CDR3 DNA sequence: TGTGCCAGCAGTAGGGGGGGGACTTTAAGTTACGGGGAGCTGTTTTTT. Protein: CASSRGGTLSYGELFF.